The following is a TCR beta chain sequence with its context. The V gene's germline CDR1 is SNHLY and CDR2 FYNNEI. The length of the CDR3 is 14 residues. The V and J ends lost 9 bases and 1 base respectively, with 13 bases between them. Recruits, aged roughly 18 to 95 years, lived in 20 to 30 US areas. Recovered participants had two consecutive negative NP/OP PCR tests, healthcare professional clearance, or symptom resolution. This specimen comes from a study of blood T cell repertoires in COVID-19. Overall study context: T cells, B-cell-depleted T cells, or PBMCs supplied cDNA or gDNA.

Authors' data handling: For nucleated cells, counts were estimated from reference gene primer amplification. Sequenced by immunoSEQ multiplex PCR; TCRdb stores in-frame clones only, minus some. The V and J calls and the clone size are those of that table, but D and trimming were determined from the DNA. This sample has over 200,000 clones, with 80% to 90% found just once. The rearrangement joins TRBV2 to TRBJ2-1, with D possibly being TRBD1 (6 bases). This receptor was obtained from a man aged 35-49 years who had recovered from COVID-19. Sequencing was performed on PBMCs or T cells enriched from blood (not recorded which). The CDR3 sequence is CARLHRASYNEQFF. The CDR3 DNA reads as TGTGCCAGACTCCACAGGGCGTCCTACAATGAGCAGTTCTTC.